The 17 T cell receptor beta chains in this list originate from one sample, sequenced in a study of cytomegalovirus exposure and HLA in healthy donors. Primers: 60 Vbeta forward and 13 Jbeta reverse. Clones were read by immunoSEQ multiplex PCR, and TCRdb kept only the in-frame ones, dropping some. The sample holds over 120,000 clones, approximately 80% seen once. The sample was PBMCs. These receptors originate from a man aged 45-65 years in good health and CMV-seronegative.

This chain joins TRBV6-1 and TRBJ2-1; tentatively, D is TRBD2 (5 bases). Trimming removed 7 bases from V and 4 bases from J, with 17 bases in between. The CDR3 runs 15 residues. CDR1 is MNHNS, CDR2 SASEGT, per germline. Here the CDR3 reads CASTPRGDFYNEQFF. The CDR3 DNA is TGTGCCAGCACCCCCCGGGGAGACTTTTACAATGAGCAGTTCTTC.

The chain couples TRBV6-5 to TRBJ1-2; D not resolved. The CDR3 totals 15 residues. The V and J ends lost 7 bases and 7 bases respectively, with 22 bases between them. Looked up from germline, CDR1 is MNHEY and CDR2 is SVGAGI. The CDR3 nucleotides are TGTGCCAGCACCCAACCCGGTGGGTCAGGTGGTGGCTACACCTTC. Its translation is CASTQPGGSGGGYTF.

This clone has a single count. V and J are TRBV6-6 and TRBJ1-5; D possibly corresponds to TRBD1 (6 bases). Deletions cut 6 bases from V and 5 bases from J, with 14 bases between. The germline CDR1 and CDR2 sequences are MNHNY and SVGAGI (reference sequence). This CDR3 has 14 residues. The CDR3 DNA sequence: TGTGCCAGCAGCTCCGACAGGCGCTATCAGCCCCAGCATTTT. Protein: CASSSDRRYQPQHF.

The V gene is TRBV27, the J gene TRBJ2-1; 9 nucleotides match TRBD2. Unmatched junction bases numbered 14, after V lost 8 bases and J lost 9 bases. CDR3 length: 15 residues. CDR1 and CDR2 (germline): MNHEY, SMNVEV (reference sequence). CDR3 coding DNA: TGTGCCAGCCAGAGCGATGGCGGGAGGGCCGGTGAGCAGTTCTTC. Encoded protein: CASQSDGGRAGEQFF.

The rearrangement joins TRBV4-1 to TRBJ2-7; D is possibly TRBD1 (6 bases). Germline-derived CDR1 and CDR2 are MGHRA and YSYEKL. Trimming shortened V by 2 bases and J by 1 base, and 15 bases separated the two germline ends. This CDR3 is 16 amino acids long. CDR3 sequence (DNA): TGCGCCAGCAGCCAAATCGAGGACAGAGGATCCTACGAGCAGTACTTC. Its protein product is CASSQIEDRGSYEQYF.

V usage is TRBV5-1 and J usage is TRBJ2-4, with D maybe TRBD1 (6 bases). Germline V gene data show CDR1 as SGHRS and CDR2 as YFSETQ. V shed 0 bases and J shed 7 bases, with 20 bases lying between them. The CDR3 length is 17 residues. The CDR3 region has the DNA TGCGCCAGCAGCTTGGCAGTTGGGGCCCGGGACATTAACATTCAGTACTTC. It encodes CASSLAVGARDINIQYF.

This chain joins TRBV15 and TRBJ1-1; D uncertain. The V and J ends lost 0 bases and 6 bases respectively, with 5 bases between them. Germline V gene lookup returns CDR1 LNHNV and CDR2 YYDKDF (reference sequence). The CDR3 has 12 amino acids. CDR3 in DNA: TGTGCCACCAGCAGAGAAGTAGCTGAAGCTTTCTTT. It encodes CATSREVAEAFF. The variable domain in full, with the rest retrieved from reference TRBV15 and TRBJ1-1, is DAMVIQNPRYQVTQFGKPVTLSCSQTLNHNVMYWYQQKSSQAPKLLFHYYDKDFNNEADTPDNFQSRRPNTSFCFLDIRSPGLGDTAMYLCATSREVAEAFFGQGTRLTVV.

This clone was detected a few times. The chain links TRBV7-2 to TRBJ2-3; D is possibly TRBD1 (6 bases). With 6 bases removed from V and 2 bases from J, the gap between germline ends came to 12 bases. The CDR3 totals 14 residues. Germline-derived CDR1 and CDR2 are SGHTA and FQGNSA. CDR3 region: CASRTTGPTDTQYF. Here the CDR3 DNA reads TGTGCCAGCAGAACGACAGGCCCCACAGATACGCAGTATTTT.

The chain has TRBV10-3 and TRBJ1-2, with 8 bases identical to TRBD1. There are 14 residues in the CDR3. CDR1 is ENHRY and CDR2 is SYGVKD in the germline V gene. Trimming took 5 bases from V and 4 from J; bases not matched to a gene: 6. The CDR3 here is CAISKTGEGYGYTF. CDR3 nucleotides: TGTGCCATCAGTAAGACAGGGGAGGGCTATGGCTACACCTTC.

This clone was detected only a few times. V usage is TRBV21-1 and J usage is TRBJ2-5; the table's D call, TRBD1, was not checked against the DNA. TRBV21-1 is recorded as a pseudogene. The CDR3 has 18 residues. Here the CDR3 DNA reads TGTGCCAGCAGCAAAGGGGAGGGGGGACAGGGTTGTCCAGAGACCCAGTACTTC. Its translation is CASSKGEGGQGCPETQYF.

The gene calls are TRBV5-1 and TRBJ1-5; the match to TRBD1 covers 9 bases. CDR1 SGHRS and CDR2 YFSETQ come from the germline V gene. V was clipped by 0 bases and J by 5 bases; unmatched bases: 0. This CDR3 region has 14 residues. The DNA of the CDR3 is TGCGCCAGCAGCTTGGGACAGGGGGATCAGCCCCAGCATTTT. Amino acids: CASSLGQGDQPQHF.

V gene TRBV5-1 combines with J gene TRBJ2-5, with 8 bases matching TRBD1. The CDR3 length is 16 residues. The V gene end was trimmed by 2 bases and the J gene end by 3 bases; junction bases not matched to a gene: 9. In germline, CDR1 is SGHRS, CDR2 YFSETQ. The CDR3 is CASSLSAGGREETQYF. As DNA, the CDR3 is TGCGCCAGCAGCTTATCGGCAGGGGGCCGGGAAGAGACCCAGTACTTC.

The V call is TRBV2, the J call TRBJ1-5; D is possibly TRBD1 (5 bases). The V gene's germline CDR1 is SNHLY and CDR2 FYNNEI. The V and J ends lost 2 bases and 7 bases respectively, with 12 bases between them. The CDR3 sequence is 14 residues long. CDR3 protein: CASSETGPAQPQHF. CDR3 in DNA: TGTGCCAGCAGTGAAACAGGTCCCGCGCAGCCCCAGCATTTT. Using reference TRBV2 and TRBJ1-5 for the parts outside the CDR3, the full variable domain is EPEVTQTPSHQVTQMGQEVILRCVPISNHLYFYWYRQILGQKVEFLVSFYNNEISEKSEIFDDQFSVERPDGSNFTLKIRSTKLEDSAMYFCASSETGPAQPQHFGDGTRLSIL.

The chain joins TRBV27 to TRBJ2-6, with D perhaps TRBD2 (5 bases). CDR3 size: 14 residues. Germline CDR1 and CDR2: MNHEY and SMNVEV (reference sequence). The CDR3: CASGEMTGANVLTF. The CDR3 DNA reads TGTGCAAGCGGAGAAATGACTGGGGCCAACGTCCTGACTTTC. The complete variable domain, with remaining parts taken from reference TRBV27 and TRBJ2-6, reads EAQVTQNPRYLITVTGKKLTVTCSQNMNHEYMSWYRQDPGLGLRQIYYSMNVEVTDKGDVPEGYKVSRKEKRNFPLILESPSPNQTSLYFCASGEMTGANVLTFGAGSRLTVL.

This clone was recorded only once. The rearrangement links TRBV29-1 to TRBJ2-1, with 8 bases that match TRBD2. There are 18 residues in the CDR3. J lost 0 bases, V lost 2 bases, and 12 bases had no gene match. Germline CDR1 is SQVTM and CDR2 is ANQGSEA. The CDR3 DNA reads as TGCAGCGTTGAAAGGGATCGAAGGCGGGAGGCCTCCTACAATGAGCAGTTCTTC. Its translation: CSVERDRRREASYNEQFF.

This clone was found once. The V and J genes are TRBV7-9 and TRBJ2-1, with 11 nucleotides matching TRBD2. Losses at the gene ends were 5 bases for V and 15 bases for J; bases not matched to a gene: 12. This CDR3 has 14 amino acids. Per the germline V gene, CDR1 is SEHNR and CDR2 is FQNEAQ (reference sequence). CDR3 in amino acids: CASSPGLAAKGGFF. The DNA for the CDR3 is TGTGCCAGCAGCCCGGGACTAGCGGCAAAGGGAGGGTTCTTC.

The chain uses TRBV14 and TRBJ2-3; 10 nucleotides align to TRBD2. The V gene's germline CDR1 is SGHDN and CDR2 FVKESK. With V trimmed by 1 base and J by 10 bases, 5 bases remained unmatched. The CDR3 contains 14 residues. The CDR3 nucleotides read TGTGCCAGCAGCCAAGGTCTAGCGGGGGCAGCGCAGTATTTT. Amino acids: CASSQGLAGAAQYF.